Listed below are T cell receptor beta chains from one sample, sequenced in a study of identical twins. TCRdb re-derived calls from the 5' RACE reads in MiXCR, one entry per CDR3 protein. The profile shows fewer than 250,000 distinct CDR3 sequences, over 8% of them singletons. The sequencing sample was made of memory (CD45RO+) T cells sorted from blood. These receptor sequences come from a woman between 18 and 29 years old in good health. Both conserved end residues are part of each CDR3. A D gene is named only where the DNA matches it firmly. Size is stated for part of the rows, as once, few or many counts, or as a class when the clone is expanded.

d_call j_call clone_size v_call cdr3_aa cdr3_nt
TRBD1 TRBJ2-5 . TRBV25-1 CASSDRDRVGETQYF TGTGCCAGCAGTGATCGGGACAGGGTGGGGGAGACCCAGTACTTC
TRBD2 TRBJ2-1 few TRBV19 CASNPGGQNEQFF TGTGCCAGCAATCCGGGAGGACAAAATGAGCAGTTCTTC
TRBD1 TRBJ2-1 . TRBV9 CASSVGSQGTYNEQFF TGTGCCAGCAGCGTAGGGTCACAGGGGACATACAATGAGCAGTTCTTC
. TRBJ2-1 few TRBV6-1 CASSRAVSSGNEQFF TGTGCCAGCAGTAGAGCGGTTTCCTCTGGGAATGAGCAGTTCTTC
. TRBJ2-7 few TRBV10-3 CAISESGDDYEQYF TGTGCCATCAGTGAGTCAGGGGACGACTACGAGCAGTACTTC
. TRBJ1-2 . TRBV28 CATSGLGGYYGYTF TGTGCCACCTCCGGGCTAGGGGGATACTATGGCTACACCTTC
. TRBJ2-7 many TRBV30 CAWSVVGRQQYF TGTGCCTGGAGTGTGGTGGGGCGTCAGCAGTACTTC
. TRBJ1-6 . TRBV12-3/TRBV12-4 CASSYDRRSPLHF TGTGCCAGCAGTTACGACAGGAGGTCACCCCTCCACTTT
. TRBJ2-6 . TRBV6-5 CASSYSRAGANVLTF TGTGCCAGCAGTTACTCGAGGGCTGGGGCCAACGTCCTGACTTTC
. TRBJ1-6 few TRBV10-3 CATTTGTNSPLHF TGTGCCACTACCACAGGGACTAATTCACCCCTCCACTTT
. TRBJ2-1 many TRBV6-1 CASGRESWVSYEQFF TGTGCCAGCGGGCGTGAGTCTTGGGTTTCCTATGAGCAGTTCTTC
. TRBJ2-2 . TRBV18 CASSYVITGELFF TGTGCCAGCTCGTACGTAATCACCGGGGAGCTGTTTTTT
TRBD2 TRBJ2-1 many TRBV12-3/TRBV12-4 CASSLGLLAGDYNEQFF TGTGCCAGCAGTTTAGGGTTATTAGCGGGGGACTACAATGAGCAGTTCTTC
. TRBJ1-1 many TRBV12-5 CASGGDYSGTEAFF TGTGCTAGTGGGGGGGACTACAGTGGCACTGAAGCTTTCTTT
TRBD2 TRBJ2-7 . TRBV20-1 CSAALAGYYEQYF TGCAGTGCTGCACTAGCGGGGTACTACGAGCAGTACTTC
. TRBJ2-1 . TRBV7-2 CASSPTIAPGLNEQFF TGTGCCAGCAGCCCAACAATTGCGCCGGGACTCAATGAGCAGTTCTTC
. TRBJ1-2 . TRBV6-5 CASSYSGRGVAGYTF TGTGCCAGCAGTTACTCTGGGAGGGGTGTAGCGGGCTACACCTTC
. TRBJ2-7 . TRBV6-5 CASSYAHGGHEQYF TGTGCCAGCAGTTACGCACATGGGGGCCACGAGCAGTACTTC